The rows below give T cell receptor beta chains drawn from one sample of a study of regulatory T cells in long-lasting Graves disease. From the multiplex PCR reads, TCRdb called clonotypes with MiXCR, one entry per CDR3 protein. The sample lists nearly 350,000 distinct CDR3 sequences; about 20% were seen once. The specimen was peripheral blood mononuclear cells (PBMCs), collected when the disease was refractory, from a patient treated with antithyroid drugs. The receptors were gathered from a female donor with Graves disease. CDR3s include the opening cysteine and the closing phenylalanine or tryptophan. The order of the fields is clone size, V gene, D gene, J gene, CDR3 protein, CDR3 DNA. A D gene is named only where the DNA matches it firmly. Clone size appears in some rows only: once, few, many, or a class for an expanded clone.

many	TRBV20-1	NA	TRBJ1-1	CSARDRAGTEAFF	TGCAGTGCTAGAGACAGGGCGGGCACTGAAGCTTTCTTT
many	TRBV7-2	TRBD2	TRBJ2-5	CASKLLAGDEETQYF	TGTGCCAGCAAGCTATTAGCGGGGGACGAAGAGACCCAGTACTTC
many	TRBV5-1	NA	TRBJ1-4	CASRLDPQSEKLFF	TGCGCCAGCAGGCTTGACCCTCAGAGTGAAAAACTGTTTTTT
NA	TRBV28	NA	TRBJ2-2	CASSFSGFGELFF	TGTGCCAGCAGTTTCTCGGGGTTCGGGGAGCTGTTTTTT
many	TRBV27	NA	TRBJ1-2	CASSFNTGTAGGYTF	TGTGCCAGCAGTTTTAATACCGGGACCGCAGGGGGCTACACCTTC
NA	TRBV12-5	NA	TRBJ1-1	CASGPPPGDSLEAFF	TGTGCTAGTGGTCCTCCCCCAGGGGACTCCCTTGAAGCTTTCTTT
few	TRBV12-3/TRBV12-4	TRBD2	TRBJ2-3	CASSLTSGKGDTQYF	TGTGCCAGCAGTCTGACTAGCGGGAAGGGAGATACGCAGTATTTT
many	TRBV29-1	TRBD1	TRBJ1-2	CSVDWTGGAFGYTF	TGCAGCGTTGATTGGACAGGGGGCGCGTTCGGCTACACCTTC
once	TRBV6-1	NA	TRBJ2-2	CASREGGEAGELFF	TGTGCCAGCAGGGAGGGGGGAGAAGCCGGGGAGCTGTTTTTT
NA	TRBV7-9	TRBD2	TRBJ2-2	CASSSGGLAGVTGELFF	TGTGCCAGCAGCTCCGGGGGACTAGCGGGAGTTACCGGGGAGCTGTTTTTT
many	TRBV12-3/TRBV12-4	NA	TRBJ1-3	CASSLAMVRGNTIYF	TGTGCCAGCAGTTTAGCGATGGTACGGGGAAACACCATATATTTT
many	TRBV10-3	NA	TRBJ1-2	CAISEGEGTYGYTF	TGTGCCATCAGTGAGGGGGAGGGGACCTATGGCTACACCTTC
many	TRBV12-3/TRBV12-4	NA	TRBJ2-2	CASSWTGPRGTGELFF	TGTGCCAGCAGTTGGACCGGGCCGCGAGGCACCGGGGAGCTGTTTTTT
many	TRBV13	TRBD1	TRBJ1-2	CASSRGQGSGYTF	TGTGCCAGCAGCCGCGGACAGGGGTCTGGCTACACCTTC
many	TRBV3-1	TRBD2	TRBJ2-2	CASSQGLAGVGELFF	TGTGCCAGCAGCCAAGGTCTAGCGGGAGTCGGGGAGCTGTTTTTT